The 11 T cell receptor beta chains listed next were all sequenced from one sample in a study of spatial heterogeneity in lung cancer. TCRdb ran MiXCR on the 5' RACE reads and lists one entry per CDR3 protein. The data show 39,000 or so distinct CDR3 sequences, roughly 8% seen once. The time point denotes: sample taken at primary tumor resection. Without sorting, whole RNA was sequenced from tumor, nontumor lung or frozen PBMC. The input for sequencing was PBMCs, taken at surgery. Receptors originate from a male donor with early-stage non-small cell lung cancer.

V is TRBV30 and J is TRBJ2-2; D remains ambiguous. With 1 base removed from V and 0 bases from J, the gap between germline ends came to 6 bases. CDR3 size: 14 residues. Germline values: CDR1 GTSNPN, CDR2 SVGIG (reference sequence). The DNA of the CDR3 is TGTGCCTGGAGTGCGTCGGCGAACACCGGGGAGCTGTTTTTT. Amino acid sequence: CAWSASANTGELFF.

This clonotype has at least ten counts. The J gene is TRBJ2-2, the V gene TRBV5-6; D is perhaps TRBD2 (5 bases). The CDR3 extends over 16 amino acids. Trimming removed 2 bases from V and 1 base from J, with 12 bases in between. The V gene's germline CDR1 is SGHDT and CDR2 YYEEEE. As DNA, the CDR3 is TGTGCCAGCAGCTTTCGGGGAAGTAGGAACACCGGGGAGCTGTTTTTT. Protein sequence: CASSFRGSRNTGELFF.

The sample holds a few counts of this clonotype. The J gene is TRBJ1-1, the V gene TRBV6-5; D not certain. Trimming removed 4 bases at V and 4 bases at J, with 13 bases between. The CDR3 is 14 amino acids. CDR1 and CDR2 (germline): MNHEY, SVGAGI. CDR3 bases: TGTGCCAGCAGTTTCAAGGGTAGGAGCACTGAAGCTTTCTTT. Translation gives CASSFKGRSTEAFF.

V gene TRBV4-1 combines with J gene TRBJ2-2, with no clear D. V was cut by 3 bases and J by 6 bases, with 11 bases left in between. The germline CDR1 and CDR2 sequences are MGHRA and YSYEKL. The CDR3 is made up of 14 amino acids. CDR3 amino acids: CASSQPTVPGELFF. DNA for the CDR3: TGCGCCAGCAGCCAGCCGACCGTTCCCGGGGAGCTGTTTTTT.

This clonotype showed up just a few times. V usage is TRBV7-2 and J usage is TRBJ2-1, with a tentative D call TRBD2 (5 bases). CDR1 and CDR2 from the germline V gene are SGHTA and FQGNSA. This CDR3 spans 15 amino acids. Trimming shortened V by 3 bases and J by 9 bases, and 18 bases separated the two germline ends. The CDR3, as DNA: TGTGCCAGCAGCTTCAATGGGGTAGCGATCCTTGAGCAGTTCTTC. As protein: CASSFNGVAILEQFF. Using reference TRBV7-2 and TRBJ2-1 for the parts outside the CDR3, the full variable domain is GAGVSQSPSNKVTEKGKDVELRCDPISGHTALYWYRQSLGQGLEFLIYFQGNSAPDKSGLPSDRFSAERTGGSVSTLTIQRTQQEDSAVYLCASSFNGVAILEQFFGPGTRLTVL.

The rearrangement joins TRBV7-8 to TRBJ2-6; D is tentatively TRBD1 or TRBD2 (5 bases each). The germline CDR1 and CDR2 sequences are SGHVS and FQNEAQ. The V end was cut by 5 bases, the J end by 10 bases, with 27 bases between. This CDR3 is built from 18 residues. The CDR3 DNA is TGTGCCAGCAGCCAATACCTGCGAACAGGCCACGCGGGTAACGTCCTGACTTTC. This sequence encodes CASSQYLRTGHAGNVLTF.

This clonotype was counted ten times or more. This chain joins TRBV12-3 or TRBV12-4 and TRBJ2-7; D possibly corresponds to TRBD1 (6 bases). This CDR3 has 14 amino acids. Trimming left V 3 bases short and J 5 bases short, with 14 bases between. The CDR3 here is CASSFSDGGDEQYF. For the CDR3, the DNA is TGTGCCAGCAGTTTTAGCGATGGGGGCGACGAGCAGTACTTC.

Ten or more counts support this clonotype. The chain carries TRBV7-2 and TRBJ2-1; D unclear. Deletions cut 0 bases from V and 2 bases from J, with 14 bases between. This CDR3 is 17 amino acids long. Germline-derived CDR1 and CDR2 are SGHTA and FQGNSA. This CDR3 reads CASSLALVGYAYNEQFF. CDR3 nucleotide sequence: TGTGCCAGCAGCTTAGCTTTGGTCGGCTATGCCTACAATGAGCAGTTCTTC. Full variable domain (missing parts from reference TRBV7-2 and TRBJ2-1): GAGVSQSPSNKVTEKGKDVELRCDPISGHTALYWYRQSLGQGLEFLIYFQGNSAPDKSGLPSDRFSAERTGGSVSTLTIQRTQQEDSAVYLCASSLALVGYAYNEQFFGPGTRLTVL.

This clonotype was picked up many times. The chain recombines TRBV30 with TRBJ2-4; the D call may be TRBD1 or TRBD2 (5 bases each). Germline assignment: CDR1 GTSNPN and CDR2 SVGIG (reference sequence). Trimming stripped 0 bases from V and 6 bases from J, with 9 bases between. The CDR3 is 13 amino acids. The CDR3 DNA is TGTGCCTGGAGTGTAAGAGGGGCAAACATTCAGTACTTC. Translated, it gives CAWSVRGANIQYF.

This clonotype was detected ten times or more. The chain has TRBV10-3 and TRBJ2-1; D call uncertain. V lost 4 bases and J 8 bases, leaving 15 bases between the germline ends. This CDR3 has 14 amino acids. The germline gives CDR1 ENHRY, CDR2 SYGVKD. The DNA of the CDR3 is TGTGCCATCAGTGTTGAGACCCCTGATGATGAGCAGTTCTTC. Encoded protein: CAISVETPDDEQFF.

This clonotype was detected ten times or more. The chain uses TRBV29-1 and TRBJ2-2; 10 bases are a match to TRBD2. The V gene's germline CDR1 is SQVTM and CDR2 ANQGSEA. V lost 5 bases to trimming and J lost 6 bases; unmatched junction nucleotides: 6. The CDR3 covers 14 residues. The CDR3 DNA reads TGCAGCGTTCGGAGGACTAGCGGCTCCGGGGAGCTGTTTTTT. Its translation is CSVRRTSGSGELFF.